Below, one TCR beta chain is given with its context. Its antigen remains unidentified. This sample was taken from a study of long-term antiretroviral therapy in people with HIV. On the study more broadly: It was about a decade after the earliest samples that the 2015 immediate-ART recommendation appeared.

This was the immunoSEQ v3.0 assay at survey level. Produced via immunoSEQ multiplex PCR; TCRdb's table is partial and in-frame only. The repertoire holds under 12,000 clones, with around four fifths as singletons. Germline-derived CDR1 and CDR2 are MGHDK and SYGVNS. Trimming at V came to 11 bases and at J to 4 bases, leaving 8 bases not matched to a gene. The length of the CDR3 is 14 residues. General study points: Control repertoires displayed wider CDR3 length ranges than the HIV repertoires. Patients on ART gained diversity, which nonetheless stayed below transplant donor controls.

The receptor was isolated from a man aged 50 to 59 with HIV. The sequences come from unsorted PBMCs, collected around 7.2 years after starting antiretroviral therapy. The chain combines TRBV25-1 with TRBJ2-2; TRBD1 matches 9 bases. In DNA form, the CDR3 reads TGTGCCCACGGACAGGGGACGAGCACCGGGGAGCTGTTTTTT. Its translation is CAHGQGTSTGELFF.